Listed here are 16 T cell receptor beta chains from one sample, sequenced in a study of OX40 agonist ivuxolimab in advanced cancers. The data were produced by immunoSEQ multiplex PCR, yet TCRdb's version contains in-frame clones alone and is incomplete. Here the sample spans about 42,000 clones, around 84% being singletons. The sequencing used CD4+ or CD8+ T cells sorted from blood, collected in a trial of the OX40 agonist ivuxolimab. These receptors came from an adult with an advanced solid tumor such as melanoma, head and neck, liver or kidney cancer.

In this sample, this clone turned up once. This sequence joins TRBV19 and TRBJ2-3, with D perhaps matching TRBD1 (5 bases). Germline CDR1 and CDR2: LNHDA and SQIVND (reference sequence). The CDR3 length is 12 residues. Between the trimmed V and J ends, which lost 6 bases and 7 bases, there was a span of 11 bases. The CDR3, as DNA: TGTGCCAGTAGCGAGATGGGGCATACGCAGTATTTT. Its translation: CASSEMGHTQYF.

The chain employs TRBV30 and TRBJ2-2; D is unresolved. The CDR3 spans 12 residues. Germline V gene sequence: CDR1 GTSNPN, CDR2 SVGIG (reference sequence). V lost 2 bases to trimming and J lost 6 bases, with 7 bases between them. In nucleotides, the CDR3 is TGTGCCTGGAGTTACACGGCCGGGGAGCTGTTTTTT. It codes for CAWSYTAGELFF.

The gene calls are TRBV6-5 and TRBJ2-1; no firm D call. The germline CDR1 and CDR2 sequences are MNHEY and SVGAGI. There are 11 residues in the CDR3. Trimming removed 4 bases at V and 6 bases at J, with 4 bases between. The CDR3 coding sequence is TGTGCCAGCAGTTTAGCCAATGAGCAGTTCTTC. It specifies CASSLANEQFF.

Here the CDR3 reads CASSPGMLGMGEQYF. Here the CDR3 DNA reads TGTGCCAGCAGCCCCGGGATGCTGGGGATGGGGGAGCAGTACTTC. This chain links TRBV28 with TRBJ2-7; the D gene is possibly TRBD2 (5 bases). Trimming took off 6 bases at V and 7 bases at J, with 22 bases between the two ends. This CDR3 comprises 15 residues. CDR1 and CDR2 (germline): MDHEN, SYDVKM. Looking up the rest from reference TRBV28 and TRBJ2-7 gives the full variable domain: DVKVTQSSRYLVKRTGEKVFLECVQDMDHENMFWYRQDPGLGLRLIYFSYDVKMKEKGDIPEGYSVSREKKERFSLILESASTNQTSMYLCASSPGMLGMGEQYFGPGTRLTVT.

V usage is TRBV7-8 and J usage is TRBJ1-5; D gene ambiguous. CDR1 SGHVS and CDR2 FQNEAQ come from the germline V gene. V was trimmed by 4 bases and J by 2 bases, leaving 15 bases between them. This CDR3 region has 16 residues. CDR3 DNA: TGTGCCAGCAGCTCCGGCCCGGACTGGGGCAATCAGCCCCAGCATTTT. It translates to CASSSGPDWGNQPQHF.

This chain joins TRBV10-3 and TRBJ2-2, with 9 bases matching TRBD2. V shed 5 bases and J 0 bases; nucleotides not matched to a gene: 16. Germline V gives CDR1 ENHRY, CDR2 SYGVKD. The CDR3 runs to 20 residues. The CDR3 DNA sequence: TGTGCCATCAGTAGAATAGGGGGGGATAGCGGGAGACCGAACACCGGGGAGCTGTTTTTT. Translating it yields CAISRIGGDSGRPNTGELFF.

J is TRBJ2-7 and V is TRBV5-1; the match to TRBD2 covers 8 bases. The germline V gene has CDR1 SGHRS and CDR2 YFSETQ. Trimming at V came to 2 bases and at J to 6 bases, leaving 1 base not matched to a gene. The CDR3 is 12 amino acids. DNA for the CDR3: TGCGCCAGCAGCTTAACTAGCGGCGAGCAGTACTTC. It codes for CASSLTSGEQYF.

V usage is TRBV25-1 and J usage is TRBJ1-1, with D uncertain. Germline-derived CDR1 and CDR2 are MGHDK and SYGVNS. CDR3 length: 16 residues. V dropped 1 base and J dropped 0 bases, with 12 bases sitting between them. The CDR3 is CASSELLEGLNTEAFF. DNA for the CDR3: TGTGCCAGCAGTGAATTACTCGAGGGCCTGAACACTGAAGCTTTCTTT.

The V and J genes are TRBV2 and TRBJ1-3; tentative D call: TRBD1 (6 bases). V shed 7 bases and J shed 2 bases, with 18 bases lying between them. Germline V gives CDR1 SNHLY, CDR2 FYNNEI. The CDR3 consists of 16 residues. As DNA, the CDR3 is TGTGCCAGCACCTTACCCGCAGGGGCGACTGGAAACACCATATATTTT. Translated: CASTLPAGATGNTIYF.

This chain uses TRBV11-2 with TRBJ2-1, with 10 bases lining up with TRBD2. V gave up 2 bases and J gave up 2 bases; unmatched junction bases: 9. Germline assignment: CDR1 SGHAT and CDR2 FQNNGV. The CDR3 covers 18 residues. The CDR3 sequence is CASSLRWLAGDPYNEQFF. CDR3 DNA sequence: TGTGCCAGCAGCTTAAGGTGGCTAGCGGGAGACCCCTACAATGAGCAGTTCTTC. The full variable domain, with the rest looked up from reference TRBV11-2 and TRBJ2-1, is EAGVAQSPRYKIIEKRQSVAFWCNPISGHATLYWYQQILGQGPKLLIQFQNNGVVDDSQLPKDRFSAERLKGVDSTLKIQPAKLEDSAVYLCASSLRWLAGDPYNEQFFGPGTRLTVL.

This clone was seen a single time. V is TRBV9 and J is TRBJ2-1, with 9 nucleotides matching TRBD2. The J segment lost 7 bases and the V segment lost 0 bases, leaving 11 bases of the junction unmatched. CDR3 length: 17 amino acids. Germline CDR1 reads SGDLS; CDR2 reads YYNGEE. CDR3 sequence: CASSVVAGGTPSNEQFF. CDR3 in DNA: TGTGCCAGCAGCGTAGTTGCGGGGGGGACCCCCTCAAATGAGCAGTTCTTC.

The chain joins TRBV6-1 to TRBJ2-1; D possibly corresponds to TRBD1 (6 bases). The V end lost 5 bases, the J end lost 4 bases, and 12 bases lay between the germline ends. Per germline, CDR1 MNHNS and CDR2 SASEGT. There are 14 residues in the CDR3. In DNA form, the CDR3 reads TGTGCCAGCAGTACAGGGATCGATTACAATGAGCAGTTCTTC. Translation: CASSTGIDYNEQFF.

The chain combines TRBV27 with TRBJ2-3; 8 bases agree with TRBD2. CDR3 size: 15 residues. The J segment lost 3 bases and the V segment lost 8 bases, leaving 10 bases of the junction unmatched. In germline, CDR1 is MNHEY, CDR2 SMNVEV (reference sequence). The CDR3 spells CASGWAGGVTDTQYF. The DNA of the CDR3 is TGTGCCAGCGGTTGGGCCGGGGGGGTGACAGATACGCAGTATTTT.

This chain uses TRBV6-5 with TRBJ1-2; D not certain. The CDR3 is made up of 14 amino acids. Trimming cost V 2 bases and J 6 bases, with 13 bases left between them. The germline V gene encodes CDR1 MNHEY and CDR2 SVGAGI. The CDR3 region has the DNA TGTGCCAGCAGTTACGGTGGCTCTTTCAATGGCTACACCTTC. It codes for CASSYGGSFNGYTF.

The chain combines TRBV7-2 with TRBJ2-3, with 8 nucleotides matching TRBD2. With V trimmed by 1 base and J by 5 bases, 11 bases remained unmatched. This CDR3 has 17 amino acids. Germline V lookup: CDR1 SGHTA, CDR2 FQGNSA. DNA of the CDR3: TGTGCCAGCAGCTTAGACAGAAAAGCGGGGGCGGGAGATACGCAGTATTTT. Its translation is CASSLDRKAGAGDTQYF.

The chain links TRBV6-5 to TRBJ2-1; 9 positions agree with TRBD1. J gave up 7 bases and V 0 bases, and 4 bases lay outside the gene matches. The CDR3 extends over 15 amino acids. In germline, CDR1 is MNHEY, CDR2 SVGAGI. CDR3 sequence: CASSYSGQGNNEQFF. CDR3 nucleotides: TGTGCCAGCAGTTACTCCGGACAGGGGAATAATGAGCAGTTCTTC.